This T cell receptor (beta chain) was captured in a study of T cell responses to AZD1222 COVID-19 vaccine. Sequenced by immunoSEQ multiplex PCR; TCRdb stores in-frame clones only, minus some. Altogether around 100,000 clones are present, about 93% being singletons, with the ten largest covering around 5%. The V gene's germline CDR1 is SNHLY and CDR2 FYNNEI. Trimming left V 6 bases short and J 3 bases short, with 9 bases between. The CDR3 extends over 12 amino acids. In this sample, this clone turned up once. The sequenced sample was peripheral blood, obtained on day 0 of AZD1222 vaccination. The sequence was collected from an adult in good health. This chain joins TRBV2 and TRBJ2-7; D not resolved. This chain's CDR3 is CASSVHGYEQYF. As DNA, the CDR3 is TGTGCCAGCAGCGTACACGGCTACGAGCAGTACTTC. Using reference TRBV2 and TRBJ2-7 for the parts outside the CDR3, the full variable domain is EPEVTQTPSHQVTQMGQEVILRCVPISNHLYFYWYRQILGQKVEFLVSFYNNEISEKSEIFDDQFSVERPDGSNFTLKIRSTKLEDSAMYFCASSVHGYEQYFGPGTRLTVT.